The rows below give T cell receptor beta chains drawn from one sample of a study of cytomegalovirus exposure and HLA in healthy donors. Clones were sequenced by immunoSEQ multiplex PCR, and TCRdb holds only the in-frame ones, with some missing. The data contain around 130,000 clones, under 90% of them singletons. Sequencing was performed on PBMCs. These receptors originate from a woman in her forties in good health and CMV-seronegative. Each CDR3 is given with its conserved first and last residue.

CDR3aa	v_gene	j_gene
CARYRLAGVASTDTQYF	TRBV14	TRBJ2-3
CASSSSTGIGNTIYF	TRBV9	TRBJ1-3
CASSFHYEQYF	TRBV25-1	TRBJ2-7
CAGTDRVGTGELFF	TRBV28	TRBJ2-2
CASSQSHSGTRGGGYTF	TRBV4-3	TRBJ1-2
CASSQDGGGLAYNEQYF	TRBV4-1	TRBJ2-7
CSVGRMGSADTQYF	TRBV29-1	TRBJ2-3
CASSPHMVGRSYEQYF	TRBV14	TRBJ2-7
CASSLGGDTDTQYF	TRBV27	TRBJ2-3
CASSLEWGPGNEQFF	TRBV5-1	TRBJ2-1
CASSYAGEGTQYF	TRBV6-5	TRBJ2-3
CASSDDSSSTEAFF	TRBV6-4	TRBJ1-1
CASRQGAKYEKLFF	TRBV19	TRBJ1-4
CASSLPAGNGETQYF	TRBV5-1	TRBJ2-5
CASSHITAYEQYF	TRBV14	TRBJ2-7
CASSLERQGAGNEQFF	TRBV5-4	TRBJ2-1
CASRPRAFNEKLFF	TRBV6-5	TRBJ1-4
CASSWGAEAFF	TRBV5-6	TRBJ1-1
CASSQTPNTEAFF	TRBV7-3	TRBJ1-1
CSVDLRRRGSYNEQFF	TRBV29-1	TRBJ2-1
CASSYAETQYF	TRBV6-5	TRBJ2-5
CSSNPTTQGNQPQHF	TRBV7-9	TRBJ1-5
CASSKTGGAYEQYF	TRBV7-2	TRBJ2-7
CASSRTSGSLHTQYF	TRBV16	TRBJ2-3
CASSLALGQGYGYTF	TRBV7-6	TRBJ1-2
CASRPLAGVYNEQFF	TRBV11-2	TRBJ2-1
CASSQRRGVVFEKLFF	TRBV14	TRBJ1-4
CASSPGQGLGQPQHF	TRBV9	TRBJ1-5
CAIISRGALDYEQYF	TRBV10-3	TRBJ2-7
CASREGFAGELFF	TRBV5-1	TRBJ2-2
CASSVTGNQPQHF	TRBV11-2	TRBJ1-5
CATSRAGTGGSPLHF	TRBV15	TRBJ1-6
CASSVGGSYEQYF	TRBV9	TRBJ2-7
CASSLIGGTGRGTQYF	TRBV7-2	TRBJ2-5
CAWTGTNYGYTF	TRBV30	TRBJ1-2
CASSSDRVTGNTIYF	TRBV7-2	TRBJ1-3
CASSVGGVRNTEAFF	TRBV9	TRBJ1-1
CASSQALAIEQFF	TRBV4-1	TRBJ2-1
CASSLGQATNEKLFF	TRBV6-5	TRBJ1-4
CASSFGAITSHGQLGGELFF	TRBV27	TRBJ2-2
CASSPYSNQPQHF	TRBV19	TRBJ1-5